A selection of T cell receptor beta chains follows, all from one sample in a study of T-cell memory formation after mild COVID-19. TCRdb independently ran MiXCR on the 5' RACE reads; one entry per CDR3 protein. Among approximately 150,000 distinct CDR3 sequences, 6% to 7% were seen once, and the ten largest hold roughly 1.9%. Sequencing was performed on PBMCs or a T cell subset sorted from them (not recorded which). These TCRs come from an adult woman who had mild COVID-19 (a few samples of this study predate the infection). Cell type and time point are not known. Each CDR3 is given with its conserved first and last residue. D genes are given only for firm matches. Clone size, where shown, is once, few, many, or a class for clones that have expanded.

.	TRBJ2-7	many	TRBV5-1	TGCGCCAGCATGAGTGTTGCAGGGGACTACGAGCAGTACTTC	CASMSVAGDYEQYF
.	TRBJ1-1	.	TRBV25-1	TGTGCCAGCAGTTTAAACATGAACACTGAAGCTTTCTTT	CASSLNMNTEAFF
TRBD1	TRBJ2-7	few	TRBV18	TGTGCCAGCTCCTTAATGACAGGGATCGACGAGCAGTACTTC	CASSLMTGIDEQYF
TRBD2	TRBJ2-7	few	TRBV5-1	TGCGCCAGCCGGGGGCTAGCGGGGGGGCAGTACGAGCAGTACTTC	CASRGLAGGQYEQYF
.	TRBJ2-5	.	TRBV24-1	TGTGCCACCAGTGACCCCGTCCTGGTGCAGGAAAGGTCGACCCAGTACTTC	CATSDPVLVQERSTQYF
.	TRBJ2-3	many	TRBV12-3/TRBV12-4	TGTGCCAGCAGTTTGTTAAGTTCTGGGAGAAGAGATACGCAGTATTTT	CASSLLSSGRRDTQYF
TRBD2	TRBJ2-3	.	TRBV6-5	TGTGCCAGCAGTTACTCCCCGGGACTACCGAGGGATACGCAGTATTTT	CASSYSPGLPRDTQYF
.	TRBJ2-1	.	TRBV19	TGTGCCAGTAGTCGGGTCCTCTTGGGTGAGCAGTTCTTC	CASSRVLLGEQFF
.	TRBJ1-1	.	TRBV7-3	TGTGCCAGCAGCCCCTCGGACGGGGCCACGGAAGCTTTCTTT	CASSPSDGATEAFF
.	TRBJ2-4	many	TRBV27	TGTGCCAGCAGCCTAGACAGCTACAAAAACATTCAGTACTTC	CASSLDSYKNIQYF
TRBD1	TRBJ1-5	few	TRBV18	TGTGCCAGCTCACCACCGGGGGGACAGGGGGCGAATCAGCCCCAGCATTTT	CASSPPGGQGANQPQHF
.	TRBJ1-2	.	TRBV18	TGTGCCAGCTCACTCCTGGACATAACTAACTATGGCTACACCTTC	CASSLLDITNYGYTF
.	TRBJ2-3	.	TRBV12-3/TRBV12-4	TGTGCCAGCAGACCCTCAGGCCTTACTAGCACAGATACGCAGTATTTT	CASRPSGLTSTDTQYF
TRBD2	TRBJ2-3	many	TRBV11-3	TGTGCCAGCAGCTTAACCGGACTAGCGGGAGGGCCAGGAGATACGCAGTATTTT	CASSLTGLAGGPGDTQYF
.	TRBJ2-5	few	TRBV12-3/TRBV12-4	TGTGCCAGCAGCCGAGACAGGGAGACCCAGTACTTC	CASSRDRETQYF
.	TRBJ1-2	many	TRBV7-2	TGTGCCAGCAGACAAACAGGGAACTATGGCTACACCTTC	CASRQTGNYGYTF
.	TRBJ1-4	few	TRBV6-2/TRBV6-3	TGTGCCAGCAAGGGAAGACAGACAACTGAAAAACTGTTTTTT	CASKGRQTTEKLFF
.	TRBJ1-1	many	TRBV4-1	TGCGCCAGCAGCCAACCGGGACTAATGAACACTGAAGCTTTCTTT	CASSQPGLMNTEAFF
TRBD2	TRBJ2-6	many	TRBV4-1	TGCGCCAGCAGCCAAGGCGGGGGGCCCTCTGGGGCCAACGTCCTGACTTTC	CASSQGGGPSGANVLTF
.	TRBJ2-2	few	TRBV6-1	TGTGCCAGCAGCCGAGGGGGGCAGGTGAACACCGGGGAGCTGTTTTTT	CASSRGGQVNTGELFF
.	TRBJ2-3	many	TRBV5-1	TGCGCCAGCAGCTCTTCACACACAGATACGCAGTATTTT	CASSSSHTDTQYF
.	TRBJ2-4	many	TRBV19	TGTGCCAGTTCAATTTCCGGGACAGCCAAAAACATTCAGTACTTC	CASSISGTAKNIQYF
.	TRBJ2-2	.	TRBV7-3	TGTGCCAGCAGCTGGGGGTCGAACACCGGGGAGCTGTTTTTT	CASSWGSNTGELFF
.	TRBJ2-1	many	TRBV7-2	TGTGCCAGCAGCTTGAGTAGGGGGAATGAGCAGTTCTTC	CASSLSRGNEQFF
.	TRBJ1-1	few	TRBV7-9	TGTGCCAGCAGTCCCCTAGGGATGGGGTTGAACACTGAAGCTTTCTTT	CASSPLGMGLNTEAFF
TRBD1	TRBJ1-3	.	TRBV30	TGTGCCTGGAGTGGGGGACAGGGAAACACCATATATTTT	CAWSGGQGNTIYF
TRBD2	TRBJ2-1	many	TRBV7-3	TGTGCCAGCAGCTTACACGGGACTACGGACAATGAGCAGTTCTTC	CASSLHGTTDNEQFF
.	TRBJ2-5	.	TRBV18	TGTGCCAGCTCACAAAACCCTCCAGGGGCGATGGAGACCCAGTACTTC	CASSQNPPGAMETQYF
TRBD1	TRBJ1-5	.	TRBV6-2/TRBV6-3	TGTGCCAGCAGTTACACAGGGGGCAGCAGGGGCCATAATCAGCCCCAGCATTTT	CASSYTGGSRGHNQPQHF
.	TRBJ2-1	few	TRBV3-1	TGTGCCAGCAGCACTAGCTTCGAGCAGTTCTTC	CASSTSFEQFF
.	TRBJ2-1	.	TRBV4-2	TGTGCCAGCAGCCAAGAGGGAACTAGTCTAACCTACAATGAGCAGTTCTTC	CASSQEGTSLTYNEQFF
.	TRBJ1-6	many	TRBV7-9	TGTGCCAGCACCCGCGACCTGGGAAGTTCACCCCTCCACTTT	CASTRDLGSSPLHF
TRBD1	TRBJ2-7	many	TRBV7-6	TGTGCCAGCAGCTCCCGACTCGGGACAGGGGTGTGGTACGAGCAGTACTTC	CASSSRLGTGVWYEQYF
TRBD2	TRBJ2-1	once	TRBV7-9	TGTGCCAGCAGCTCTCTAGCGGGGGAGCGCTACAATGAGCAGTTCTTC	CASSSLAGERYNEQFF
.	TRBJ2-3	many	TRBV25-1	TGTGCCAGCAGTCCCGGGGACCCAGATACGCAGTATTTT	CASSPGDPDTQYF
TRBD2	TRBJ2-3	few	TRBV6-2/TRBV6-3	TGTGCCAGCAGTGAAGCGGGAGCGGGCACAGATACGCAGTATTTT	CASSEAGAGTDTQYF
.	TRBJ2-4	many	TRBV6-2/TRBV6-3	TGTGCCAGCAGTAACGGGATCGTTCAGTACTTC	CASSNGIVQYF
.	TRBJ2-7	many	TRBV29-1	TGCAGCGTTGGACAAGCCTACGAGCAGTACTTC	CSVGQAYEQYF
.	TRBJ2-7	many	TRBV3-1	TGTGCCAGCAGCCAAGATCGCCACAGCTACGAGCAGTACTTC	CASSQDRHSYEQYF
.	TRBJ2-5	many	TRBV5-1	TGCGCCAGCAGCTTGGGACGGAGGGAAGAGACCCAGTACTTC	CASSLGRREETQYF
TRBD2	TRBJ2-7	.	TRBV18	TGTGCCAGCTCACCCCAAGGGTCGGGGGGTTCGTACGAGCAGTACTTC	CASSPQGSGGSYEQYF
.	TRBJ2-5	many	TRBV7-9	TGTGCCAGCAGCTTAGCCGGCGGGTTGGAGACCCAGTACTTC	CASSLAGGLETQYF
.	TRBJ1-2	many	TRBV7-9	TGTGCCAGCAGCCCTGGGACCGCCCAAACCTTC	CASSPGTAQTF
.	TRBJ2-7	few	TRBV10-3	TGTGCCATCAGTGAAATCTTACTTGGGCAGGCCTACGAGCAGTACTTC	CAISEILLGQAYEQYF